The subject of this entry is one T cell receptor (beta chain). The data belong to a study of blood T cell repertoires in COVID-19. Study details: COVID-19 samples collected from the United States, Italy and Spain covered acute and convalescent phases. PBMCs, B-cell-depleted T cells, or T cells provided the cDNA or gDNA that made up the material.

Patients at the Seattle site were enrolled during active infection and followed longitudinally. Original data processing: Researchers report that nucleated cell counts were estimated from reference gene primer amplification. The assay was immunoSEQ multiplex PCR, and TCRdb's table has in-frame clones only and misses some. V, J and clone size reflect that table, while D and trimming were determined from the DNA. This sample yields 130,000 to 150,000 clones, of which approximately 85% are seen a single time; around 8% belongs to the top ten. The sample comprised peripheral blood. The sequence came from a woman in her fifties or sixties with COVID-19, enrolled during active disease.

The CDR3 loop is CASSIGGGNTEAFF. The CDR3 DNA is TGTGCCAGTAGTATAGGGGGAGGGAACACTGAAGCTTTCTTT. The V gene is TRBV19, the J gene TRBJ1-1, with unresolved D. V dropped 1 base and J dropped 1 base, with 7 bases sitting between them. CDR1 is LNHDA and CDR2 is SQIVND in the germline V gene (reference sequence). The CDR3 sequence is 14 residues long.